This T cell receptor (beta chain) appears in the sequencing data of a study of T cells after posttransplantation cyclophosphamide. The related graft donor's blood sample was taken on the day of bone marrow donation. This CDR3 has 16 residues. V lost 1 base and J lost 2; bases outside the gene matches: 3. Germline CDR1 and CDR2: MDHEN and SYDVKM. Repertoires were generated with immunoSEQ multiplex PCR, while TCRdb's copy carries only in-frame clones and drops some. Of about 46,000 clones in the sample, almost 95% were seen once. Turning to this clone: Its matching antigen is unknown.

Points from the study as a whole: TRB overlap between skin or GI tissue T cells and blood was limited. Recipient CMV seropositivity and CMV reactivation strongly tracked TRB clonality. Donor CD8+ memory clones often dominated recipient blood repertoires at later times.

The chain combines TRBV28 with TRBJ2-3, with 10 bases that match TRBD2. Sequencing was performed on PBMCs. This sequence was found in a woman in her fifties or sixties in good health and a related stem cell transplant donor. In nucleotides, the CDR3 is TGTGCCAGCAGTTTATCGACTAGCGGGTACACAGATACGCAGTATTTT. Translating it yields CASSLSTSGYTDTQYF.